The 16 T cell receptor beta chains listed next were all sequenced from one sample in a study of tumor-infiltrating lymphocytes in primary liver carcinoma. From approximately 20-30 mg of unsorted bulk tissue, DNA and RNA were co-extracted together. TCR beta cDNA was reverse-transcribed from roughly 0.45 ug of total RNA. The reaction used a constant-region primer and ProtoScript II reverse transcriptase. Three nested multiplex PCR rounds, a slightly modified ARM-PCR, produced the libraries for TCR beta. The first two PCR rounds used TRBV1-TRBV30 primers with a Cbeta primer, 10 cycles each. TCRdb re-called the multiplex PCR reads with MiXCR, one entry per CDR3 protein. The repertoire includes about 23,000 distinct CDR3 sequences, around 77% of them detected once, and more than 30% sits in the top ten. The sequenced sample consisted of liver tumor tissue from sampling region 5. The subset denotes: tumor region T5, tumor centre. These receptor sequences come from a woman aged 30 to 39 with primary liver carcinoma and hepatitis B virus infection.

As to this clonotype: A read error may produce the germline difference seen at one junction end. The chain uses TRBV11-2 and TRBJ2-1, with 11 bases matching TRBD2. The CDR3 extends over 16 amino acids. From germline, CDR1 is SGHAT and CDR2 FQNNGV. CDR3 in DNA: TGTACCAGCAGCGCCTCTCTAGCGGGAGGATGCAATGAGCAGTTCTTC. The encoded protein is CTSSASLAGGCNEQFF.

This clonotype came up a few times. This chain connects TRBV6-5 to TRBJ2-3; no clear D gene. The length of the CDR3 is 13 residues. Germline-derived CDR1 and CDR2 are MNHEY and SVGAGI. CDR3 in amino acids: CGSSPRPADTQYF. CDR3 bases: TGTGGCAGTAGCCCCCGGCCCGCAGATACGCAGTATTTT.

Concerning this clonotype: Relative to the germline gene, one junction end is altered; a read error may explain this. The J gene is TRBJ2-7, the V gene TRBV4-3; 8 bases map to TRBD1. The germline V gene has CDR1 LGHNA and CDR2 YSLEER. The CDR3 runs to 15 residues. The CDR3 nucleotides are TGCGCCAGCAACCAAGATCGATGGACAGGGCAGGACCAGTACTTC. This translates into CASNQDRWTGQDQYF.

A few counts support this clonotype. One junction end disagrees with the germline gene, perhaps due to a read error. V usage is TRBV6-5 and J usage is TRBJ1-6; D is possibly TRBD1 (5 bases). Germline V CDR1 and CDR2: MNHEY, SVGAGI. CDR3 length equals 15 residues. This CDR3 is CVSREGSVPLSPLHF. As DNA, the CDR3 is TGTGTCAGCAGGGAAGGGAGTGTCCCCCTTTCACCCCTCCACTTT.

About this clonotype itself: One end of the junction is discordant with germline, which a read error may explain. This rearrangement joins TRBV11-2 to TRBJ2-3; TRBD1 matches at 7 bases. Germline values: CDR1 SGHAT, CDR2 FQNNGV. This CDR3 spans 16 amino acids. CDR3 sequence: CACGRTRQGRGDTRYF. In nucleotides, the CDR3 is TGTGCCTGCGGCCGGACGCGACAGGGAAGGGGAGATACGCGGTATTTT. The variable domain in full, with the rest retrieved from reference TRBV11-2 and TRBJ2-3, is EAGVAQSPRYKIIEKRQSVAFWCNPISGHATLYWYQQILGQGPKLLIQFQNNGVVDDSQLPKDRFSAERLKGVDSTLKIQPAKLEDSAVYLCACGRTRQGRGDTRYFGPGTRLTVL.

As regards this clonotype: One end of the junction varies from germline; a read error may be responsible. The rearrangement joins TRBV28 to TRBJ2-7; 7 bases fit TRBD1. CDR3 size: 14 residues. Germline lookup yields CDR1 MDHEN and CDR2 SYDVKM. CDR3 in DNA: TGTGCCAGCAGGGAGACAGGGATTACCTACGAGCAGAACTTC. This sequence encodes CASRETGITYEQNF.

Comment on this clonotype: One junction end disagrees with the germline gene, perhaps due to a read error. This chain uses TRBV12-3 or TRBV12-4 with TRBJ2-5; D ambiguous. The CDR3 runs 15 residues. As DNA, the CDR3 is TGTGCCAGCAGTACCTACCTCGTGAGCGAAGAGACCCAGTATTTC. As protein: CASSTYLVSEETQYF.

The J gene is TRBJ1-2, the V gene TRBV28; D possibly corresponds to TRBD1 (6 bases). V lost 7 bases, J lost 0 bases, and 15 bases lay in between. The CDR3 runs 15 residues. Germline V gene sequence: CDR1 MDHEN, CDR2 SYDVKM. CDR3 in DNA: TGTGCCAGCAATCCGATCAGGGACACTAACTATGGCTACACCTTC. Its translation: CASNPIRDTNYGYTF.

To note about this clonotype: At one end the junction does not follow the germline gene, possibly because of a read error. V gene TRBV4-3 combines with J gene TRBJ2-1; D might be TRBD1 (5 bases). The CDR3 is 16 amino acids. The germline V gene has CDR1 LGHNA and CDR2 YSLEER. The CDR3 spells CASSQDWGYAYNEQFF. CDR3 nucleotide sequence: TGTGCCAGCAGCCAAGATTGGGGCTACGCTTACAATGAGCAGTTCTTC.

Comment on this clonotype: Possible read error: a much larger clone is one base away. The V call is TRBV9, the J call TRBJ2-1; D call uncertain. The CDR3 covers 16 residues. CDR1 is SGDLS and CDR2 is YYNGEE in the germline V gene. V lost 0 bases, J lost 8 bases, and 18 bases lay in between. CDR3 residues: CASSVARGVGLDEQFF. The CDR3 DNA is TGTGCCAGCAGCGTAGCCCGAGGAGTTGGGCTCGATGAGCAGTTCTTC.

Many counts were recorded for this clonotype. The chain recombines TRBV7-9 with TRBJ1-1, with D perhaps TRBD1 (5 bases). Germline loops: CDR1 SEHNR, CDR2 FQNEAQ (reference sequence). The CDR3 is 17 amino acids. The germline V and J ends were trimmed by 6 bases and 0 bases, with 20 bases remaining between them. DNA of the CDR3: TGTGCCAGCAGATCGAAACGAGGGGAGGCGATGAACACTGAAGCTTTCTTT. Protein: CASRSKRGEAMNTEAFF.

This clonotype has at least ten counts. This chain joins TRBV19 and TRBJ1-5; TRBD1 might be the D (6 bases). Per the germline V gene, CDR1 is LNHDA and CDR2 is SQIVND (reference sequence). Trimming took off 7 bases at V and 4 bases at J, with 11 bases between the two ends. The CDR3 covers 13 residues. The CDR3: CASTPQGNQPQHF. The CDR3 region has the DNA TGTGCCAGTACCCCTCAGGGGAATCAGCCCCAGCATTTT.

The V and J genes are TRBV11-2 and TRBJ1-3, with D unclear. V was cut by 5 bases and J by 0 bases, with 5 bases left in between. CDR3 length: 13 amino acids. Looked up from germline, CDR1 is SGHAT and CDR2 is FQNNGV. CDR3 DNA: TGTGCCAGCAGCCAGAGCTCTGGAAACACCATATATTTT. Its protein is CASSQSSGNTIYF.

A word on this clonotype: Because the CDR3 is missing its conserved closing phenylalanine or tryptophan, this is likely a read error. The rearrangement joins TRBV7-9 to TRBJ2-3, with TRBD2 matching over 11 bases. CDR3 length: 16 residues. Germline CDR1 and CDR2: SEHNR and FQNEAQ (reference sequence). The DNA for the CDR3 is TGTGCCTGCAGCCTATTACTAGCGGGGGCCACAGATACGCAGTATTTG. Protein: CACSLLLAGATDTQYL.

The genes are TRBV12-3 or TRBV12-4 and TRBJ1-2; possibly TRBD1 for D (5 bases). CDR3 length: 13 amino acids. V lost 3 bases to trimming and J lost 5 bases, with 10 bases between them. CDR3 coding DNA: TGTGCCAGCAGTTTTAGGACACCTTATGGCTACACCTTC. Translating gives CASSFRTPYGYTF.

In the case of this clonotype: The junction shows a germline mismatch at one end, possibly a read error. The gene calls are TRBV11-2 and TRBJ2-2; TRBD2 matches 8 bases. The germline gives CDR1 SGHAT, CDR2 FQNNGV. The CDR3 covers 16 residues. The CDR3 nucleotides are TGTGCTAGCAGCTCGACACGTAGCGGGAACTCCGGGGAGCTGTTTTTT. Its protein is CASSSTRSGNSGELFF.